One and the same sample provided the 23 T cell receptor beta chains below, sequenced in a study of T cells after posttransplantation cyclophosphamide. Cyclophosphamide on days +3 and +4 followed busulfan-fludarabine conditioning and a marrow graft. The method was immunoSEQ multiplex PCR; TCRdb's version includes in-frame clones alone and lacks a portion of them. There are roughly 3,600 clones in the sample; approximately 85% occur only once, and 7% lies in the top ten. The specimen comprised PBMCs, sampled after allogeneic stem cell transplant with posttransplant cyclophosphamide. These receptors were obtained from a female patient in her forties or fifties who received an allogeneic stem cell transplant from an unrelated donor, was CMV-positive, and had acute and chronic GVHD. The graft donor may be the source of some T cells.

The chain couples TRBV7-9 to TRBJ2-7; tentative D call: TRBD1 (5 bases). In germline, CDR1 is SEHNR, CDR2 FQNEAQ (reference sequence). CDR3 length: 14 amino acids. The V and J ends lost 4 bases and 6 bases respectively, with 16 bases between them. The CDR3, as DNA: TGTGCCAGCAGCTCAAGGCTAGGGGCCGGCGAGCAGTACTTC. Its protein is CASSSRLGAGEQYF.

This clone was detected once. The V call is TRBV6-5, the J call TRBJ2-7, with TRBD2 as a possible D gene (5 bases). The germline gives CDR1 MNHEY, CDR2 SVGAGI. CDR3 length equals 15 residues. The germline V and J ends were trimmed by 4 bases and 3 bases, with 16 bases remaining between them. As DNA, the CDR3 is TGTGCCAGCAGTTTGCTAGGACCGGGGTACTACGAGCAGTACTTC. Its translation: CASSLLGPGYYEQYF.

This sequence joins TRBV6-4 and TRBJ2-1; perhaps TRBD2 as D (6 bases). Looked up from germline, CDR1 is MRHNA and CDR2 is SNTAGT. The CDR3 is made up of 17 amino acids. V lost 3 bases, J lost 4 bases, and 19 bases lay in between. DNA for the CDR3: TGTGCCAGCAGTGAGCGGGGTCAAACCCTGGGGTACAATGAGCAGTTCTTC. It translates to CASSERGQTLGYNEQFF.

This chain connects TRBV6-5 to TRBJ2-7; 7 positions agree with TRBD2. V shed 0 bases and J 6 bases; nucleotides not matched to a gene: 8. Germline CDR1 MNHEY, CDR2 SVGAGI. The CDR3 covers 15 residues. The CDR3 region is CASSYSSAGVLEQYF. The CDR3 DNA sequence: TGTGCCAGCAGTTACTCCTCGGCGGGAGTTCTCGAGCAGTACTTC.

V and J are TRBV9 and TRBJ2-1, with 11 bases that match TRBD2. The CDR3 totals 19 residues. Germline values: CDR1 SGDLS, CDR2 YYNGEE. Losses at the gene ends were 0 bases for V and 0 bases for J; bases not matched to a gene: 8. Here the CDR3 reads CASSVAMTSGISSYNEQFF. The CDR3 DNA sequence: TGTGCCAGCAGCGTAGCGATGACTAGCGGGATTAGCTCCTACAATGAGCAGTTCTTC.

This clone has just a few counts. The CDR3 loop reads CASWTGGKSSYNEQFF. The CDR3, as DNA: TGTGCCAGCTGGACGGGGGGAAAGAGCTCCTACAATGAGCAGTTCTTC. The chain uses TRBV27 and TRBJ2-1; 7 bases are a match to TRBD2. The V gene's germline CDR1 is MNHEY and CDR2 SMNVEV (reference sequence). V lost 8 bases to trimming and J lost 0 bases; unmatched junction nucleotides: 10. The CDR3 has 16 residues.

The chain has TRBV7-3 and TRBJ2-5; TRBD2 aligns across 7 bases. CDR3 length equals 15 residues. Germline CDR1 SGHTA, CDR2 FQGTGA. Trimming removed 1 base from V and 1 base from J; junction bases left unmatched: 3. CDR3: CASSLMGGSQETQYF. The DNA for the CDR3 is TGTGCCAGCAGCTTAATGGGGGGGTCCCAAGAGACCCAGTACTTC.

This clone was recorded once. The chain links TRBV27 to TRBJ2-2; D is possibly TRBD2 (5 bases). The V end lost 3 bases, the J end lost 8 bases, and 7 bases lay between the germline ends. The CDR3 covers 12 residues. The germline V gene has CDR1 MNHEY and CDR2 SMNVEV (reference sequence). CDR3 DNA sequence: TGTGCCAGCAGTTTTGAGGGAGGGGAGCTGTTTTTT. It is translated as CASSFEGGELFF.

The V call is TRBV10-2, the J call TRBJ2-7; 9 nucleotides agree with TRBD2. Germline CDR1 and CDR2: WSHSY and SAAADI. The CDR3 consists of 14 residues. V was clipped by 10 bases and J by 0 bases; unmatched bases: 7. The chain's CDR3 is CATRLAESSYEQYF. The CDR3 DNA reads as TGCGCCACCAGACTAGCGGAGAGCTCCTACGAGCAGTACTTC.

This chain uses TRBV6-6 with TRBJ2-1; 11 bases map to TRBD2. With 6 bases clipped from V and 9 bases from J, the junction kept 13 bases outside the gene matches. The germline V gene has CDR1 MNHNY and CDR2 SVGAGI (reference sequence). The CDR3 spans 16 residues. The CDR3: CASRDSGGARGSEQFF. CDR3 nucleotides: TGTGCCAGCAGGGATAGCGGGGGGGCCCGAGGGAGTGAGCAGTTCTTC.

The rearrangement joins TRBV7-2 to TRBJ2-7, with 7 nucleotides matching TRBD1. CDR3 length equals 16 residues. After removal of 5 bases from V and 6 bases from J, the junction contained 16 bases not matched to a gene. The germline V gene encodes CDR1 SGHTA and CDR2 FQGNSA. DNA of the CDR3: TGTGCCAGCAGCCCGGCAGCTGGGACAGCCAAGCTCGAGCAGTACTTC. This codes for CASSPAAGTAKLEQYF.

The chain links TRBV7-8 to TRBJ2-2; 8 bases map to TRBD2. The germline V gene has CDR1 SGHVS and CDR2 FQNEAQ. The V and J ends lost 1 base and 4 bases, in that order; junction bases with no gene match: 2. CDR3 length equals 15 residues. CDR3 DNA: TGTGCCAGCAGCTTAGTAGCGGGGTTCACCGGGGAGCTGTTTTTT. This translates into CASSLVAGFTGELFF.

Worth noting for this clone: Within the sample, other DNA sequences also encode this same CDR3. V is TRBV5-1 and J is TRBJ1-6, with D possibly matching TRBD1 (6 bases). The CDR3 runs to 18 residues. CDR1 and CDR2 (germline): SGHRS, YFSETQ. The V and J ends lost 0 bases and 11 bases respectively, with 24 bases between them. As DNA, the CDR3 is TGCGCCAGCAGCTTGGTTGGTCGCGCCGACAGTCAGGGGACACCCCTCCACTTT. Translating it yields CASSLVGRADSQGTPLHF.

The chain is built from TRBV9 and TRBJ2-3, with 9 positions matching TRBD2. The germline V gene has CDR1 SGDLS and CDR2 YYNGEE. V lost 4 bases, J lost 2 bases, and 5 bases stayed unmatched. The CDR3 has 15 residues. The CDR3 reads CASSMGLAATDTQYF. CDR3 bases: TGTGCCAGCAGCATGGGACTAGCAGCCACAGATACGCAGTATTTT.

This chain links TRBV27 with TRBJ2-2, with TRBD1 as a possible D gene (6 bases). From germline, CDR1 is MNHEY and CDR2 SMNVEV (reference sequence). The CDR3 totals 13 residues. Between the trimmed V and J ends, which lost 9 bases and 6 bases, there was a span of 14 bases. The chain's CDR3 is CARRRRGPGELFF. The CDR3 DNA sequence: TGTGCCAGACGGCGCAGGGGTCCCGGGGAGCTGTTTTTT.

The chain links TRBV27 to TRBJ2-1; weak D call: TRBD1 (6 bases). Germline values: CDR1 MNHEY, CDR2 SMNVEV (reference sequence). Trimming left V 8 bases short and J 14 bases short, with 16 bases between. There are 11 residues in the CDR3. The CDR3, as DNA: TGTGCCAGCGACACCGGGACAATGGAGTTCTTC. Its translation is CASDTGTMEFF.

V and J are TRBV7-9 and TRBJ1-5; D possibly corresponds to TRBD1 (6 bases). Germline V lookup: CDR1 SEHNR, CDR2 FQNEAQ (reference sequence). This CDR3 comprises 14 residues. V shed 1 base and J shed 4 bases, with 8 bases lying between them. The CDR3: CASSLEQGNQPQHF. The CDR3 DNA is TGTGCCAGCAGCTTAGAACAGGGAAATCAGCCCCAGCATTTT.

V gene TRBV11-3 combines with J gene TRBJ1-4, with D perhaps TRBD1 (5 bases). The germline V gene has CDR1 SGHNT and CDR2 YENEEA. Trimming stripped 6 bases from V and 12 bases from J, with 11 bases between. This CDR3 contains 11 residues. DNA of the CDR3: TGTGCCAGCAGTCCGGGGGATGAACTGTTTTTT. Translated: CASSPGDELFF.

The chain couples TRBV6-4 to TRBJ2-1, with 10 bases that match TRBD2. V lost 2 bases and J lost 7; bases outside the gene matches: 8. Germline lookup yields CDR1 MRHNA and CDR2 SNTAGT. The CDR3 is made up of 16 amino acids. The CDR3 here is CASSDGAGGPYNEQFF. Written as DNA, the CDR3 is TGTGCCAGCAGTGACGGAGCGGGGGGGCCGTATAATGAGCAGTTCTTC.

The chain is built from TRBV15 and TRBJ2-2, with a weak D call TRBD2 (5 bases). Trimming took 2 bases from V and 7 from J, leaving 17 bases between them. The CDR3 loop spans 16 amino acids. From germline, CDR1 is LNHNV and CDR2 YYDKDF (reference sequence). The CDR3 DNA is TGTGCCACCAGCAGACTAGCCGCCTCAATAGGCGGGGAGCTGTTTTTT. It specifies CATSRLAASIGGELFF.

V and J are TRBV9 and TRBJ1-1; the D is unclear. Per germline, CDR1 SGDLS and CDR2 YYNGEE. Trimming took 4 bases from V and 3 from J, leaving 10 bases between them. The CDR3 loop spans 13 amino acids. The CDR3 sequence: CASSPSGYTEAFF. The CDR3 DNA sequence: TGTGCCAGCAGCCCCTCAGGTTACACTGAAGCTTTCTTT.

The chain joins TRBV6-5 to TRBJ2-3, with D possibly being TRBD1 (6 bases). The CDR3 has 13 amino acids. CDR1 is MNHEY and CDR2 is SVGAGI in the germline V gene. The V end was cut by 6 bases, the J end by 4 bases, with 11 bases between. This CDR3 reads CASRHTGSDTQYF. CDR3 sequence (DNA): TGTGCCAGCAGACACACAGGGTCAGATACGCAGTATTTT.

This chain connects TRBV7-8 to TRBJ1-2; TRBD1 might be the D (6 bases). The CDR3 extends over 13 amino acids. V was shortened by 6 bases and J by 2 bases, with 10 bases between the two germline ends. CDR1 SGHVS and CDR2 FQNEAQ come from the germline V gene. The CDR3 coding sequence is TGTGCCAGCAGTCCCGACAGGAACTATGGCTACACCTTC. It is translated as CASSPDRNYGYTF.